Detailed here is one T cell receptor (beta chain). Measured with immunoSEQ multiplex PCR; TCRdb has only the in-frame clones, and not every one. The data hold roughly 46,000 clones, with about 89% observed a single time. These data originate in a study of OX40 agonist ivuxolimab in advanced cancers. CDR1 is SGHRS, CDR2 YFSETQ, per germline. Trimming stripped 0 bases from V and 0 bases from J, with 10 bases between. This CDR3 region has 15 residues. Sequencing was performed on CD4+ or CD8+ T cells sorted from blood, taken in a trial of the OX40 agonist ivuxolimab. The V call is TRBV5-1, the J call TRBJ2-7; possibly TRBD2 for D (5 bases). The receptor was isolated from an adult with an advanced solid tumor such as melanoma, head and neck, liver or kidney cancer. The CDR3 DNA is TGCGCCAGCAGCTTGGATGTCGGGGACTCCTACGAGCAGTACTTC. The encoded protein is CASSLDVGDSYEQYF.